This T cell receptor (beta chain) comes out of a study of STAT5B mutations in CD4+ large granular lymphocyte leukemia. The germline V gene has CDR1 LNHDA and CDR2 SQIVND (reference sequence). V lost 10 bases to trimming and J lost 1 base, with 10 bases between them. The CDR3 runs 12 residues. The study, taken as a whole, reports: Patient CD4-sorted repertoires stayed more clonal than healthy ones after leukemic-clone removal.

Profiled with immunoSEQ multiplex PCR; TCRdb holds only in-frame clones, not every one. Here the sample spans about 33,000 clones, around 70% being singletons. As for this clone: Its specificity is not known.

Material: CD4+ T cells from blood buffy coats. This receptor was taken from a human donor in good health. The V call is TRBV19, the J call TRBJ1-1; a weak D match, TRBD1 (5 bases). CDR3 nucleotide sequence: TGTGCCACCCTCGGGGGGAACACTGAAGCTTTCTTT. This translates into CATLGGNTEAFF.